This entry describes one T cell receptor beta chain. What it binds is unknown. The source of the sample is a study of T cells in localized non-small cell lung cancer. Findings and limits, study-wide: Heterogeneity cannot be ruled out, as sequencing used one tumor region only. Adjacent uninvolved lung had the highest clonality, suggesting focused antigen responses. Across samples, adjacent lung featured a median roughly 60 of the top 100 tumor clones.

The data were produced by immunoSEQ multiplex PCR, yet TCRdb's version contains in-frame clones alone and is incomplete. The sample shows thousands of clones, about 35% of them seen only once. CDR3 length: 15 residues. J gave up 7 bases and V 2 bases, and 2 bases lay outside the gene matches. Germline lookup yields CDR1 SGDLS and CDR2 YYNGEE. This clonotype originated in a woman aged 40-70 years with stage I lung adenocarcinoma. This chain uses TRBV9 with TRBJ2-1; TRBD2 aligns across 14 bases. The sample consisted of normal lung tissue next to the tumor, taken before any cancer treatment. CDR3 loop: CASSVGTSGSNEQFF. CDR3 nucleotide sequence: TGTGCCAGCAGCGTTGGGACTAGCGGGAGTAATGAGCAGTTCTTC.